The sequence of this TCR beta chain was determined in a study of cytomegalovirus exposure and HLA in healthy donors. The protocol was immunoSEQ multiplex PCR, while the TCRdb copy is restricted to in-frame clones and leaves out a portion. The sample includes roughly 300,000 clones, roughly 88% of them seen just once. This receptor was identified in a young woman in good health and CMV-seronegative. Sequencing was carried out using PBMCs.

DNA of the CDR3: TGTGCCAGCAGCTTGGTCTCTGAAGCTTTCTTT. This sequence encodes CASSLVSEAFF. The chain employs TRBV5-8 and TRBJ1-1; D call uncertain. This CDR3 spans 11 amino acids. Trimming removed 0 bases at V and 6 bases at J, with 3 bases between. The germline V gene has CDR1 SGHTS and CDR2 YDEGEE.